Listed below are T cell receptor beta chains from one sample, sequenced in a study of shared clonotypes between healthy human individuals. The table came from immunoSEQ multiplex PCR; TCRdb's copy has only in-frame clones and leaves some out. The sample gives some 360,000 clones, around 67% of which show up once; about 10% is in the top ten. Sequenced material: memory CD4+ T cells sorted from blood. The source of these receptors is a man aged 25-40 years in good health. Both conserved end residues are part of each CDR3. D genes are given only for firm matches. Clone sizes are given selectively: once, few, many, or a class where the clone is expanded.

size	V	D	J	DNA	CDR3
few	TRBV5-1	NA	TRBJ2-3	TGCGCCAGCAGCTTGTTCCTAAACACAGATACGCAGTATTTT	CASSLFLNTDTQYF
NA	TRBV4-3	NA	TRBJ2-3	TGCGCCAGCAGCCAGAGAGGACAGCATACGCAGTATTTT	CASSQRGQHTQYF
NA	TRBV28	NA	TRBJ2-7	TGTGCCAGCAGTTTAATGGCTGCCCGGGAGCAGTACTTC	CASSLMAAREQYF
NA	TRBV7-2	NA	TRBJ2-1	TGTGCCAGCAGCTCCACGGGGTTCTCCTACAATGAGCAGTTCTTC	CASSSTGFSYNEQFF
NA	TRBV27	TRBD2	TRBJ2-7	TGTGCCAGCAGCCGCCCTCTAGCGGGAGGGCCGCGGGAGCAGTACTTC	CASSRPLAGGPREQYF
NA	TRBV28	NA	TRBJ1-3	TGTGCCAGAGAGACGGTGAGCTCTGGAAACACCATATATTTT	CARETVSSGNTIYF
NA	TRBV7-3	NA	TRBJ2-5	TGTGCCAGCAGCTTAGTGTCTAGCGAGACCCAGTACTTC	CASSLVSSETQYF
NA	TRBV30	TRBD2	TRBJ2-3	TGTGCCTGGAGTCGATTAGCGGGATCCACAGATACGCAGTATTTT	CAWSRLAGSTDTQYF
NA	TRBV5-4	NA	TRBJ2-5	TGTGCCAGCAGCCTTCAGGGGGGCCAAGAGACCCAGTACTTC	CASSLQGGQETQYF
NA	TRBV10-3	NA	TRBJ2-3	TGTGCCATCGGAGGGGTTTCCACAGATACGCAGTATTTT	CAIGGVSTDTQYF
NA	TRBV27	TRBD1	TRBJ1-1	TGTGCCAGCAGTATTTTAGGACAGGGGGCAGGAGCTTTCTTT	CASSILGQGAGAFF
NA	TRBV25-1	TRBD2	TRBJ2-7	TGTGCCAGCAGTGAAGGGTGGGTAGCGGGAGTCGAGCAGTACTTC	CASSEGWVAGVEQYF
NA	TRBV7-9	NA	TRBJ1-5	TGTGCCAGCAGCTTCGGGGGGACGGCAAATCAGCCCCAGCATTTT	CASSFGGTANQPQHF
NA	TRBV19	NA	TRBJ2-5	TGTGCCAGTACTACCGGGGGGCGGGGGCCAGATGAGACCCAGTACTTC	CASTTGGRGPDETQYF
NA	TRBV15	NA	TRBJ1-1	TGTGCCACCAGCAGAGACGACAGAGAAGCTTTCTTT	CATSRDDREAFF
NA	TRBV27	NA	TRBJ1-1	TGTGCCAGCAGTTCCGGGACGGAAATTGAAGCTTTCTTT	CASSSGTEIEAFF